This TCR beta chain was profiled in a study of blood T cell repertoires in COVID-19. Assignment of participants to cohorts was predicated upon participant-reported clinical history. All recovered Cohort 3 donors got two negative PCRs, got clearance, or saw symptom resolution. Trimming pared 0 bases from V and 1 base from J, leaving 9 bases between. This CDR3 spans 15 amino acids. The germline V gene has CDR1 LNHDA and CDR2 SQIVND (reference sequence). In the original processing: Nucleated cell counts were estimated from reference gene primer amplification. The method was immunoSEQ multiplex PCR; TCRdb's version includes in-frame clones alone and lacks a portion of them. The V and J calls and clone size come from that table; D and trimming were worked out from the DNA. The sample has 140,000 or so clones, 70% to 85% seen once. This clone was observed once.

This sequence was found in a man between 45 and 60 years old who had recovered from COVID-19. Material: PBMCs or T cells enriched from blood (not recorded which). V usage is TRBV19 and J usage is TRBJ1-1; a possible D gene is TRBD1 (6 bases). The chain's CDR3 is CASSIDRGPNTEAFF. CDR3 in DNA: TGTGCCAGTAGTATAGACAGGGGACCGAACACTGAAGCTTTCTTT. The full variable domain, with the rest looked up from reference TRBV19 and TRBJ1-1, is DGGITQSPKYLFRKEGQNVTLSCEQNLNHDAMYWYRQDPGQGLRLIYYSQIVNDFQKGDIAEGYSVSREKKESFPLTVTSAQKNPTAFYLCASSIDRGPNTEAFFGQGTRLTVV.